One and the same sample provided the 10 T cell receptor beta chains below, sequenced in a study of graft-versus-host responses after intestinal transplantation. Clones were sequenced by immunoSEQ multiplex PCR, and TCRdb holds only the in-frame ones, with some missing. This table has tens of thousands of clones, 80% to 95% appearing once. The source was bone marrow, collected approximately 100 weeks after intestinal transplantation. These receptors were collected from a human patient who received an intestinal transplant, so some T cells may come from the graft donor.

The chain links TRBV6-1 to TRBJ1-1; possible D gene TRBD1, 5 bases. The CDR3 totals 15 residues. The germline gives CDR1 MNHNS, CDR2 SASEGT. Trimming left V 5 bases short and J 1 base short, with 14 bases between. CDR3 nucleotide sequence: TGTGCCAGCAGTCCCATTCGCGGGGGGAACACTGAAGCTTTCTTT. Translated: CASSPIRGGNTEAFF.

The V gene is TRBV6-8, the J gene TRBJ2-1; the match to TRBD2 covers 8 bases. The trim removed 8 bases at V and 7 bases at J, leaving 19 bases unmatched. This CDR3 is built from 17 residues. Germline values: CDR1 MNHGY, CDR2 SAAAGT. CDR3 in DNA: TGTGCCAGCGACGGTAGTCAAGCGGGAGTTCCAGATAATGAGCAGTTCTTC. This encodes CASDGSQAGVPDNEQFF.

V is TRBV5-6 and J is TRBJ2-1; D may match TRBD1 or TRBD2 (5 bases each). The CDR3 length is 15 residues. Germline V gene data show CDR1 as SGHDT and CDR2 as YYEEEE. Trimming cost V 7 bases and J 2 bases, with 16 bases left between them. The chain's CDR3 is CASFGAASPYNEQFF. Here the CDR3 DNA reads TGTGCCAGCTTCGGGGCAGCTAGTCCCTACAATGAGCAGTTCTTC.

The V and J genes are TRBV9 and TRBJ2-3, with unresolved D. The CDR3 loop spans 14 amino acids. Trimming left V 0 bases short and J 3 bases short, with 8 bases between. In germline, CDR1 is SGDLS, CDR2 YYNGEE. DNA for the CDR3: TGTGCCAGCAGCGTAGTTCACGAAACAGATACGCAGTATTTT. Translated: CASSVVHETDTQYF.

The chain is built from TRBV6-5 and TRBJ1-4, with no clear D. CDR1 is MNHEY and CDR2 is SVGAGI in the germline V gene. Trimming shortened V by 5 bases and J by 10 bases, and 14 bases separated the two germline ends. The CDR3 is 13 amino acids. In DNA form, the CDR3 reads TGTGCCAGCAGTCAAATTAAGGGAGGAAAACTGTTTTTT. Its translation is CASSQIKGGKLFF.

This sequence joins TRBV2 and TRBJ2-2; D call uncertain. V gave up 6 bases and J gave up 1 base, with 9 bases separating them. This CDR3 has 14 amino acids. CDR1 and CDR2 (germline): SNHLY, FYNNEI. As DNA, the CDR3 is TGTGCCAGCAGGATGTGGGGGAACACCGGGGAGCTGTTTTTT. This encodes CASRMWGNTGELFF. The full variable domain, with the rest looked up from reference TRBV2 and TRBJ2-2, is EPEVTQTPSHQVTQMGQEVILRCVPISNHLYFYWYRQILGQKVEFLVSFYNNEISEKSEIFDDQFSVERPDGSNFTLKIRSTKLEDSAMYFCASRMWGNTGELFFGEGSRLTVL.

The J gene is TRBJ2-7, the V gene TRBV5-5, with TRBD2 matching 7 bases. Trimming removed 0 bases from V and 0 bases from J; junction bases left unmatched: 9. The germline CDR1 and CDR2 sequences are SGHKS and YYEKEE (reference sequence). This CDR3 spans 17 amino acids. CDR3 protein: CASSLARPSGVSYEQYF. The CDR3 DNA reads as TGTGCCAGCAGCTTGGCCCGCCCCAGCGGGGTCTCCTACGAGCAGTACTTC.

This chain connects TRBV19 to TRBJ2-6, with TRBD2 matching over 7 bases. This CDR3 region has 15 residues. Trimming removed 6 bases from V and 4 bases from J; junction bases left unmatched: 6. Germline lookup yields CDR1 LNHDA and CDR2 SQIVND (reference sequence). The CDR3 DNA follows: TGTGCCAGTAGACCCAGGCGGGGGGGGGCCAACGTCCTGACTTTC. Amino acid sequence: CASRPRRGGANVLTF.

The chain combines TRBV6-1 with TRBJ2-7, with 11 bases fitting TRBD2. CDR1 and CDR2 from the germline V gene are MNHNS and SASEGT. This CDR3 contains 15 residues. J lost 6 bases, V lost 4 bases, and 8 bases had no gene match. The CDR3 spells CASSARLAGSGEQYF. The DNA of the CDR3 is TGTGCCAGCAGTGCAAGACTAGCGGGATCGGGCGAGCAGTACTTC.

Remarks on this clone: Relative to the germline gene, one junction end is altered; a read error may explain this. The same CDR3 can be traced to other DNA sequences in this sample. CDR3: CASSSSGIAGDTQYF. CDR3 nucleotide sequence: TGTGCCAGCAGCTCCAGCGGGATTGCGGGGGATACACAGTATTTT. V usage is TRBV7-3 and J usage is TRBJ2-3, with 7 positions matching TRBD2. The CDR3 contains 15 residues. Looked up from germline, CDR1 is SGHTA and CDR2 is FQGTGA. Full variable domain (outside the CDR3, taken from reference TRBV7-3 and TRBJ2-3): GAGVSQTPSNKVTEKGKYVELRCDPISGHTALYWYRQSLGQGPEFLIYFQGTGAADDSGLPNDRFFAVRPEGSVSTLKIQRTERGDSAVYLCASSSSGIAGDTQYFGPGTRLTVL.